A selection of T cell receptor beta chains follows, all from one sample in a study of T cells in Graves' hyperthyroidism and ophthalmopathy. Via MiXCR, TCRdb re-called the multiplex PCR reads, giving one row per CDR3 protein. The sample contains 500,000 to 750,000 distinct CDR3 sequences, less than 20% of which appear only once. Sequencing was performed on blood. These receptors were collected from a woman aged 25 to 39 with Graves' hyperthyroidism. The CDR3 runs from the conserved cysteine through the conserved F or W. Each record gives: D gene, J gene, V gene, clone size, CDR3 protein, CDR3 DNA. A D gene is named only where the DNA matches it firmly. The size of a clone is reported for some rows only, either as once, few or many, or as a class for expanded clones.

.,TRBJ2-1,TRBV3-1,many,CASSQAGLLNEQFF,TGTGCCAGCAGCCAAGCGGGCCTACTCAATGAGCAGTTCTTC
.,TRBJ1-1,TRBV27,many,CASSSGDTEAFF,TGTGCCAGCAGTTCGGGGGACACTGAAGCTTTCTTT
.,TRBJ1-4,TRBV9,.,CASSPMGFNEKLFF,TGTGCCAGCAGCCCCATGGGGTTTAATGAAAAACTGTTTTTT
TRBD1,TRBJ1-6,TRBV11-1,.,CASSPGQPSSYNSPLHF,TGTGCCAGCAGCCCGGGACAGCCGAGCTCCTATAATTCACCCCTCCACTTT
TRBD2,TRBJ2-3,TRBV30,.,CAWSVIWTGGTTDTQYF,TGTGCCTGGAGTGTAATCTGGACGGGAGGCACCACAGATACGCAGTATTTT
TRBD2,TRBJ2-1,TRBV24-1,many,CATSDSGLAGGREQFF,TGTGCCACCAGTGATTCGGGACTAGCGGGAGGGCGTGAGCAGTTCTTC
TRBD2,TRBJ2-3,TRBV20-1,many,CSASRSGRTLGPDTQYF,TGCAGTGCTAGTAGGAGCGGGAGGACCCTCGGCCCAGATACGCAGTATTTT
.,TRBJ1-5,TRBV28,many,CAAAPWGPNQPQHF,TGTGCCGCAGCACCTTGGGGGCCGAATCAGCCCCAGCATTTT
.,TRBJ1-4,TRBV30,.,CAWSRGSVGEKLFF,TGTGCCTGGAGTCGCGGCAGCGTTGGGGAAAAACTGTTTTTT
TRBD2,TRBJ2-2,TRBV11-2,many,CASSNRLASNTGELFF,TGTGCCAGCAGCAACCGACTAGCGTCCAACACCGGGGAGCTGTTTTTT
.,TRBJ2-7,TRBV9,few,CASSESSVFVLGEQYF,TGTGCCAGCAGCGAGTCCTCGGTTTTCGTCTTGGGCGAGCAGTACTTC
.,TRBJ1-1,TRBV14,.,CASSLGGYLGTEAFF,TGTGCCAGCAGCCTGGGAGGGTATCTCGGCACTGAAGCTTTCTTT
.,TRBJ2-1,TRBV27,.,CASNLFTGSYNEQFF,TGTGCCAGCAACCTATTCACGGGCTCCTACAATGAGCAGTTCTTC
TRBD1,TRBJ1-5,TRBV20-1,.,CSAQPGTGGSGQPQHF,TGCAGTGCTCAACCCGGGACAGGGGGCTCGGGGCAGCCCCAGCATTTT
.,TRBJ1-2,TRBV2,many,CASSRFSGYTF,TGTGCCAGCAGTAGGTTCTCTGGCTACACCTTC
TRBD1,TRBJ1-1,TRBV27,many,CASSFYRGDEAFF,TGTGCCAGCAGTTTTTACAGGGGCGATGAAGCTTTCTTT
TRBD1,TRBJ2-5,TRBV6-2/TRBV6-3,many,CASSYDRVRETQYF,TGTGCCAGCAGTTACGACAGGGTCAGAGAGACCCAGTACTTC
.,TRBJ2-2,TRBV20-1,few,CSANGPGELFF,TGCAGTGCTAACGGTCCCGGGGAGCTGTTTTTT
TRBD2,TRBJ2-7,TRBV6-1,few,CASLLREGQGEQYF,TGTGCCAGCCTGCTCCGGGAGGGACAAGGCGAGCAGTACTTC
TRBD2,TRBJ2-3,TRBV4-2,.,CASSQAPTSGRRGTDTQYF,TGTGCCAGCAGCCAAGCCCCCACTAGCGGGAGGAGGGGCACAGATACGCAGTATTTT
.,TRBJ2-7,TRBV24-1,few,CATSSYNSYEQYF,TGTGCCACCAGTAGCTATAACTCCTACGAGCAGTACTTC
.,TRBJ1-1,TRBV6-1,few,CASSGSPATEAFF,TGTGCCAGCAGTGGCAGCCCGGCCACTGAAGCTTTCTTT
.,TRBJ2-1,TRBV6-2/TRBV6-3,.,CASSYSSGVNEQFF,TGTGCCAGCAGTTACTCATCCGGGGTCAATGAGCAGTTCTTC
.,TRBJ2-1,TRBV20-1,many,CSAHGSSSYNEQFF,TGCAGTGCCCACGGGTCAAGCTCCTACAATGAGCAGTTCTTC
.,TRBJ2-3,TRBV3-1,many,CASSQSTLSPDTQYF,TGTGCCAGCAGCCAAAGCACCCTTAGCCCAGATACGCAGTATTTT
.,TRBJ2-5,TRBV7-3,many,CASSPLGRRIETQYF,TGTGCCAGCAGCCCCCTTGGACGGAGGATAGAGACCCAGTACTTC
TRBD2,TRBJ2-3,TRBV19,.,CASSIASFRGTSQTDTQYF,TGTGCCAGTAGTATAGCGAGCTTCCGAGGGACTAGCCAAACAGATACGCAGTATTTT
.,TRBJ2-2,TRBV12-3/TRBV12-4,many,CASQRTEYTGELFF,TGTGCCAGCCAAAGAACAGAGTACACCGGGGAGCTGTTTTTT
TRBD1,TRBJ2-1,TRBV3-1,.,CASSQRTGLELISLNEQFF,TGTGCCAGCAGCCAAAGGACAGGGTTGGAATTAATCTCCCTCAATGAGCAGTTCTTC
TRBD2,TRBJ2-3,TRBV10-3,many,CAISASSGRTDTQYF,TGTGCCATCAGTGCTTCTAGCGGGAGAACAGATACGCAGTATTTT
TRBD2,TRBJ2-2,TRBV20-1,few,CSVSRDYDGELFF,TGCAGTGTCTCCCGGGACTACGATGGGGAGCTGTTTTTT